This T cell receptor (beta chain) was obtained from a study of blood T cell dynamics during melanoma immunotherapy. Data came from immunoSEQ multiplex PCR; TCRdb stores just in-frame clones and leaves some out. The repertoire holds about 6,900 clones, with around 82% as singletons. Germline CDR1 is LNHDA and CDR2 is SQIVND (reference sequence). The CDR3 runs 15 residues. V gave up 5 bases and J gave up 1 base; unmatched junction bases: 2. As for this clone: Its antigen is not identified.

Time point indicated: pre-treatment baseline. Disease control meant complete response, partial response or stable disease at 12 weeks. Patients with prior systemic cancer treatment, concomitant immunosuppressants, or other active malignancies were excluded. General study findings and limits: Clones driving repertoire changes may be melanoma-specific or general immune activation.

V and J are TRBV19 and TRBJ2-3; 11 positions match TRBD2. The sequences come from blood, collected from a patient treated with checkpoint blockade. The receptor comes from a human donor with melanoma. CDR3 amino acids: CASSLAGGGTDTQYF. The CDR3 DNA is TGTGCCAGTAGTTTAGCGGGAGGGGGCACAGATACGCAGTATTTT.